This T cell receptor (beta chain) was retrieved from a study of T cell responses to AZD1222 COVID-19 vaccine. Study conclusions and caveats: Reportedly, nearly half of unique spike TCRs recognized epitopes outside B.1.351/B.1.1.7 mutations. At study baseline, merely six AZD1222 recipients were seropositive.

Here immunoSEQ multiplex PCR was the method, and the copy in TCRdb shows in-frame clones only, minus some. The sample includes 150,000 to 200,000 clones, 88% seen only once; the top ten take around 5.2%. This clone was picked up one time. As yet, its antigen is unknown. The TCR comes from an adult in good health. The sample here was peripheral blood, taken on day 0 of AZD1222 vaccination.

The CDR3 nucleotides are TGTGCCAGCAGCTTAGTGGCAGGATCCTACAATGAGCAGTTCTTC. Protein: CASSLVAGSYNEQFF. This chain uses TRBV7-2 with TRBJ2-1; D gene unclear. Germline values: CDR1 SGHTA, CDR2 FQGNSA. Trimming cost V 1 base and J 1 base, with 8 bases left between them. This CDR3 contains 15 residues.